The subject of this entry is one T cell receptor (beta chain). As yet, its antigen is unknown. These data belong to a study of post-analysis software for immune sequencing data. Across the study: Some patients lacked subtype; others had relapsing-remitting, secondary progressive or progressive-relapsing disease.

Study findings and constraints: Same-batch preparations were strongly co-clustered by F measure. People with multiple sclerosis had a significantly lower normalized Chao1 diversity than controls did. The five TRBV segments detected at higher frequency in patients than in controls included TRBV5-6, TRBV5-1 and TRBV20-1.

Unique-molecular-identifier-tagged TCR beta cDNA libraries were used. With about 0.9 to 11 million T cells as the source, roughly 0.5 million cDNA molecules resulted. TCRdb passed the PCR reads through MiXCR, listing each CDR3 protein once. The sample holds fewer than 850,000 distinct CDR3 sequences; roughly 29% are singletons and the top ten take around 0.6%. The CDR3 is made up of 15 amino acids. The ends were cut back, 0 bases at V and 0 bases at J, with 9 bases in the middle. Germline assignment: CDR1 SGDLS and CDR2 YYNGEE. Sequencing was carried out using blood. The origin of this receptor is a girl aged 10-17 years with multiple sclerosis. This chain joins TRBV9 and TRBJ1-1; TRBD1 might be the D (6 bases). This CDR3 reads CASSVDPGVNTEAFF. As DNA, the CDR3 is TGTGCCAGCAGCGTAGATCCAGGGGTGAACACTGAAGCTTTCTTT.